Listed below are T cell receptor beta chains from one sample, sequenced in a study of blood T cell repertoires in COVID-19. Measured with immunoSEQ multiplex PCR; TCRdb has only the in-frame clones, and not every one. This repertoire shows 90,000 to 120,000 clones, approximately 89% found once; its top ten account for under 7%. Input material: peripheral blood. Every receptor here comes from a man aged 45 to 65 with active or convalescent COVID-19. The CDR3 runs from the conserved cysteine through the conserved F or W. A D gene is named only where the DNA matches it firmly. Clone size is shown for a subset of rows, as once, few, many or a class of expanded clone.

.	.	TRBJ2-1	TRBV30	CAWRGSSYNEQFF	TGTGCCTGGCGGGGGAGCTCCTACAATGAGCAGTTCTTC
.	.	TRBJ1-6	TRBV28	CASKTQGRTGSPLHF	TGTGCCAGCAAAACACAGGGCAGAACCGGTTCACCCCTCCACTTT
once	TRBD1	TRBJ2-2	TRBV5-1	CASRGQGAIGELFF	TGCGCCAGCAGGGGACAGGGGGCGATCGGGGAGCTGTTTTTT
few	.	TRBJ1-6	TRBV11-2	CASSLGANSPLHF	TGTGCCAGCAGCTTAGGCGCGAATTCACCCCTCCACTTT
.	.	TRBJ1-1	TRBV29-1	CSVVPGQTYTEAFF	TGCAGCGTTGTCCCGGGACAAACGTACACTGAAGCTTTCTTT
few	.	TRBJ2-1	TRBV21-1	CASSRESRRGPFWPNEQFF	TGTGCCAGCAGCAGAGAAAGTCGAAGGGGTCCCTTTTGGCCCAATGAGCAGTTCTTC
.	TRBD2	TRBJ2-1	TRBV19	CASSKTSGPYNEQFF	TGTGCCAGTAGTAAGACTAGCGGTCCCTACAATGAGCAGTTCTTC
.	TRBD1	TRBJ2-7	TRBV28	CASSERQGDIDEQYF	TGTGCCAGCAGTGAGCGACAGGGGGATATCGACGAGCAGTACTTC
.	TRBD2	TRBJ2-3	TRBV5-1	CASSVASGPSSTDTQYF	TGCGCCAGCAGCGTCGCTAGCGGACCCTCTAGCACAGATACGCAGTATTTT
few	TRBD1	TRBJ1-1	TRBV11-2	CASSHVRTGENTEAFF	TGTGCCAGCAGCCATGTACGGACAGGGGAGAACACTGAAGCTTTCTTT
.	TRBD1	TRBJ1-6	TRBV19	CASSPRRTGDNSPLHF	TGTGCCAGTAGTCCCCGCCGGACAGGGGACAATTCACCCCTCCACTTT
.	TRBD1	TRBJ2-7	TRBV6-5	CAVGTGNPYEQYF	TGTGCCGTCGGGACAGGGAATCCCTACGAGCAGTACTTC
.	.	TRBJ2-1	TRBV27	CASSSGSTHNEQFF	TGTGCCAGCAGTTCGGGTTCTACCCACAATGAGCAGTTCTTC
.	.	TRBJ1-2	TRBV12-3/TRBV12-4	CASSLQANYGYTF	TGTGCCAGCAGTTTGCAGGCTAACTATGGCTACACCTTC
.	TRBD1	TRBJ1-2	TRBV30	CAWRVGTGRGYTF	TGTGCCTGGAGGGTTGGGACAGGCAGGGGCTACACCTTC
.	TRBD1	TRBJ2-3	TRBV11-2	CASSGWDSDTDTQYF	TGTGCCAGCAGCGGATGGGACAGTGATACAGATACGCAGTATTTT
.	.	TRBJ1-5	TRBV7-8	CASSKEDRFSNQPQHF	TGTGCCAGCAGCAAAGAGGACAGATTTAGCAATCAGCCCCAGCATTTT
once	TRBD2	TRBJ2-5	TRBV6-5	CASSAGVYLETQYF	TGTGCCAGTTCAGCGGGAGTATACTTGGAGACCCAGTACTTC
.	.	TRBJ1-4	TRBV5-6	CASSPPGGRPIEKLFF	TGTGCCAGCAGCCCGCCCGGGGGGCGCCCGATTGAAAAACTGTTTTTT
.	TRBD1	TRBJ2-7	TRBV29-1	CSVTGQGIREQYF	TGCAGCGTGACGGGACAGGGAATCCGCGAGCAGTACTTC
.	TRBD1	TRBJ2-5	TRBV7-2	CASSLSWTGLGETQYF	TGTGCCAGCAGCTTATCTTGGACAGGGCTGGGAGAGACCCAGTACTTC
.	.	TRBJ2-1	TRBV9	CASSVGGGSYNEQFF	TGTGCCAGCAGCGTGGGAGGGGGCTCCTACAATGAGCAGTTCTTC